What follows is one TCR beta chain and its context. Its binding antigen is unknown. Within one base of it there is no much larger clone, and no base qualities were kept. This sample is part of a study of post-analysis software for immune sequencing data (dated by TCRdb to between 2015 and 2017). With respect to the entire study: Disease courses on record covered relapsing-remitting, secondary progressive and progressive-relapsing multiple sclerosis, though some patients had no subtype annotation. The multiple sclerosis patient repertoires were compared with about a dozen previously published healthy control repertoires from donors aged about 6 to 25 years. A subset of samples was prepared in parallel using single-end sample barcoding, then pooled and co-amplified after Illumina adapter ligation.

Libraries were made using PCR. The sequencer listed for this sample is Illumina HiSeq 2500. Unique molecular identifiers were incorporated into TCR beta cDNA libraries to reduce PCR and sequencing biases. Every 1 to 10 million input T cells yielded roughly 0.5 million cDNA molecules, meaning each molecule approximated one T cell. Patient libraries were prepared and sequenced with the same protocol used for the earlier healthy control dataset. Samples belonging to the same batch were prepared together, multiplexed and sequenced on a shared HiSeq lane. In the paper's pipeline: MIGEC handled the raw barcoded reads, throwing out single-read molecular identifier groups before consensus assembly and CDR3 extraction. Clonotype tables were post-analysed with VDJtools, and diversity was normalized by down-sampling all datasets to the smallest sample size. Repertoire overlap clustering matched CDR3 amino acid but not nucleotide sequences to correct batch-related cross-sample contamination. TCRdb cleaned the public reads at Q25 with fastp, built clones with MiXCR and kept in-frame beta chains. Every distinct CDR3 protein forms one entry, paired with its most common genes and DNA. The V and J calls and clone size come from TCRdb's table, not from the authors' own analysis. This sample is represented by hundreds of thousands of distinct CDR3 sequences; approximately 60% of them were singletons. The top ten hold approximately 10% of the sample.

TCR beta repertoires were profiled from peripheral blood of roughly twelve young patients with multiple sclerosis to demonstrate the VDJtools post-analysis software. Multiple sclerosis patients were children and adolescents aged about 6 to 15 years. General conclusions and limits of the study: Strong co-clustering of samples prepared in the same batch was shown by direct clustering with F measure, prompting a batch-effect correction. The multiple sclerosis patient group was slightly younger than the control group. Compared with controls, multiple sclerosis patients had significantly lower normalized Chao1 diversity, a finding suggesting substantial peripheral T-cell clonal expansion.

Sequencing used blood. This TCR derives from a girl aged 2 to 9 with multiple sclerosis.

The encoded CDR3 is CSASGQSSYNEQFF. In nucleotide form, the sequence is TGCAGTGCCTCGGGACAGAGCTCCTACAATGAGCAGTTCTTC. Recombination joined TRBV20-1 with TRBJ2-1; TRBD1 matches 7 bases in the middle. CDR1 and CDR2 were assigned from the germline V gene (reference sequence) as DFQATT and SNEGSKA. V is pruned by 6 bases and J by 0 bases, leaving 5 bases of the junction without a gene match. The CDR3, cysteine through phenylalanine, is 14 amino acids long. Solely the CDR3 DNA is kept, with 42 bases framed from the first base.